The following is a T cell receptor (beta chain) sequence with its context. This clonotype was recorded at least ten times. The antigen it recognizes is unknown. No quality values exist for individual bases; no much larger clone is one base distant. Library construction relied on PCR. TCRdb lists the instrument as Illumina HiSeq 2500. TCR libraries were prepared with molecular barcoding, using unique molecular identifiers to normalize TCRbeta repertoire quantification. TCRdb redid the processing of the public reads, applying fastp at Q25 and MiXCR, and retained in-frame beta chains. Entries that share a CDR3 protein sequence are merged under the most common genes and DNA. This sample comprises about 300,000 distinct CDR3 sequences, 10% of them detected only once. The ten largest clones capture approximately 7.6% of the sample. The record originates from a study of T-cell reconstitution after alpha-beta-depleted transplantation in children (TCRdb year 2016). Regarding the complete study: T-cell immune reconstitution after TCRalphabeta/CD19-depleted allogeneic hematopoietic cell transplantation in children was quantitatively tracked in the study by means of TCR repertoire profiling. The research as a whole found: The apparently early alphabetaT-cell count recovery about two months after transplant was reportedly dependent on only several hundred rapidly expanded clones derived from non-depleted graft cells. In some patients, the high TCRbeta diversity seen at day 60 was put down to recipient T cells and intrathymic progenitors that had survived conditioning. Over the following months the frequencies of hyperexpanded clones went down, and after one year T-cell counts and TCRbeta diversity were mostly credited to newly produced T cells.

Trimming removed 3 bases from V and 2 bases from J, leaving 7 bases between the germline ends. In the germline V gene, CDR1 corresponds to SQVTM and CDR2 to ANQGSEA. Measured from the cysteine to the phenylalanine, the CDR3 is 13 residues long. The DNA shown is the 39-base CDR3, in frame from base 1. What the treatment or condition label conveys for this sample: allogeneic hematopoietic cell transplantation with graft depleted of TCRalphabeta T cells and CD19 B cells. The children who served as transplant recipients had been given grafts of TCRalphabeta/CD19-depleted allogeneic hematopoietic cells. The sample here was PBMCs, taken before TCRalphabeta/CD19-depleted stem cell transplant. The V and J segments used are TRBV29-1 and TRBJ2-2; the D segment could be TRBD1, given 5 matching bases. The origin of this receptor is a boy younger than two with acute myeloid leukemia, due to receive a stem cell transplant. The nucleotide sequence reads TGCAGCGTTGATCGGACAAACACCGGGGAGCTGTTTTTT. Its translation reads: CSVDRTNTGELFF.